This TCR beta chain was obtained from a study of early T cells in non-severe SARS-CoV-2 infection. CDR3 length: 16 residues. V shed 5 bases and J 4 bases; nucleotides not matched to a gene: 9. In germline, CDR1 is DFQATT, CDR2 SNEGSKA (reference sequence). TCRdb reprocessed the 5' RACE reads via MiXCR and lists one record per CDR3 protein. The data contain 20,000 to 30,000 distinct CDR3 sequences, about 4.2% of them singletons. This clonotype was seen only a few times. This sequence originates from an adult who was a healthcare worker with PCR-confirmed SARS-CoV-2 infection or an uninfected control (not recorded which). The chain joins TRBV20-1 to TRBJ2-5, with 14 bases lining up with TRBD2. Source material: whole blood. Here the CDR3 DNA reads TGCAGTGCTTCCGGGACTAGCGGGAGATTGGGAGAGACCCAGTACTTC. Protein product: CSASGTSGRLGETQYF.